This is a list of T cell receptor beta chains from one sample in a study of T cell responses to AZD1222 COVID-19 vaccine. Sequenced by immunoSEQ multiplex PCR; TCRdb stores in-frame clones only, minus some. This table holds some 200,000 clones, approximately 93% found once. The sample consisted of peripheral blood, taken on day 0 of AZD1222 vaccination. The receptors here all came from an adult in good health. Each CDR3 is given with its conserved first and last residue. D genes are given only for firm matches. Clone size, where shown, is once, few, many, or a class for clones that have expanded.

-,TRBV2,TRBJ1-5,-,15,CASSEAGRYNQPQHF,TGTGCCAGCAGTGAAGCGGGCAGGTACAATCAGCCCCAGCATTTT
-,TRBV6-5,TRBJ1-6,-,14,CASSFQVSGSPLHF,TGTGCCAGCAGTTTCCAGGTTTCCGGTTCACCCCTCCACTTT
TRBD2,TRBV6-5,TRBJ2-7,-,15,CASSNSGGAVYEQYF,TGTGCCAGCAGCAATAGCGGGGGGGCTGTATACGAGCAGTACTTC
TRBD1,TRBV6-4,TRBJ2-1,-,13,CASSGGEHNEQFF,TGTGCCAGCTCAGGGGGCGAACACAATGAGCAGTTCTTC
-,TRBV18,TRBJ1-1,-,16,CASSLGVGYGNTEAFF,TGTGCCAGCTCGCTCGGGGTGGGATATGGGAACACTGAAGCTTTCTTT
TRBD1,TRBV18,TRBJ1-4,-,17,CASSPREQGAAVEKLFF,TGTGCCAGCTCACCACGAGAACAGGGGGCGGCGGTTGAAAAACTGTTTTTT
-,TRBV19,TRBJ2-4,-,15,CASSMPRVAKNIQYF,TGTGCCAGTAGTATGCCCCGGGTAGCCAAAAACATTCAGTACTTC
-,TRBV30,TRBJ2-5,-,15,CAWTIRVTAEETQYF,TGTGCCTGGACCATCCGGGTGACAGCTGAAGAGACCCAGTACTTC
TRBD2,TRBV9,TRBJ2-1,once,18,CASSVISGGPSSYNEQFF,TGTGCCAGCAGCGTAATCAGCGGGGGGCCGAGCTCCTACAATGAGCAGTTCTTC
-,TRBV5-8,TRBJ1-5,-,15,CASSLGQGPNQPQHF,TGTGCCAGCAGCTTGGGGCAGGGGCCGAATCAGCCCCAGCATTTT
-,TRBV6-5,TRBJ1-4,once,13,CASSYSGREKLFF,TGTGCCAGCAGTTACTCCGGGCGGGAAAAACTGTTTTTT
-,TRBV12-3/TRBV12-4,TRBJ1-1,-,13,CASSLGQDTEAFF,TGTGCCAGCAGTTTGGGTCAGGACACTGAAGCTTTCTTT
TRBD1,TRBV6-5,TRBJ1-2,-,15,CASREGQGANYGYTF,TGTGCCAGCAGAGAGGGACAGGGGGCCAACTATGGCTACACCTTC
-,TRBV5-6,TRBJ2-1,few,16,CASSRQGTERYNEQFF,TGTGCCAGCAGCCGTCAAGGCACAGAGCGGTACAATGAGCAGTTCTTC
-,TRBV6-5,TRBJ2-7,-,15,CASRQGRWGSYEQYF,TGTGCCAGCAGACAGGGTCGTTGGGGCTCCTACGAGCAGTACTTC
-,TRBV2,TRBJ2-1,-,13,CAGYGSPNNEQFF,TGTGCCGGGTATGGGTCGCCCAACAATGAGCAGTTCTTC
TRBD1,TRBV4-1,TRBJ2-7,once,16,CASSQVTGVLSYEQYF,TGCGCCAGCAGCCAAGTTACAGGGGTATTATCCTACGAGCAGTACTTC
-,TRBV7-8,TRBJ2-7,-,12,CASSPISYEQYF,TGTGCCAGCAGCCCTATAAGTTACGAGCAGTACTTC
-,TRBV6-5,TRBJ1-4,-,15,CASRRTVDPHEKLFF,TGTGCCAGCAGGCGAACAGTCGACCCTCATGAAAAACTGTTTTTT
-,TRBV2,TRBJ1-6,-,14,CASSEGSYNSPLHF,TGTGCCAGCAGTGAGGGCTCCTATAATTCACCCCTCCACTTT
-,TRBV3-1/TRBV3-2,TRBJ1-5,-,17,CASSQSLVAGSNQPQHF,TGTGCCAGCAGCCAATCTTTAGTGGCGGGTAGCAATCAGCCCCAGCATTTT
-,TRBV7-2,TRBJ1-1,-,13,CASSLFTSTEAFF,TGTGCCAGCAGCTTATTCACGAGCACTGAAGCTTTCTTT
-,TRBV12-3/TRBV12-4,TRBJ1-1,-,13,CASRRTGNTEAFF,TGTGCCAGCAGAAGGACCGGGAACACTGAAGCTTTCTTT
-,TRBV30,TRBJ1-2,-,16,CAWTREDRNSVGGYTF,TGTGCCTGGACCCGAGAGGACCGAAACTCGGTCGGTGGCTACACCTTC
TRBD1,TRBV19,TRBJ1-2,-,13,CASTLGTGADPFF,TGTGCCAGTACGCTGGGAACAGGGGCCGATCCTTTCTTC
-,TRBV3-1/TRBV3-2,TRBJ1-4,-,13,CASSQAGGTPCFF,TGTGCCAGCAGCCAAGCGGGTGGGACTCCTTGCTTTTTT
-,TRBV19,TRBJ2-3,-,16,CASTSRGRGRTDTQYF,TGTGCCAGTACTTCCAGAGGGAGAGGAAGAACAGATACGCAGTATTTT
-,TRBV4-1,TRBJ1-4,-,13,CASSPTGPEKLFF,TGCGCCAGCAGCCCGACAGGTCCCGAAAAACTGTTTTTT
-,TRBV11-2,TRBJ2-2,-,14,CASSFKVLGGELFF,TGTGCCAGCAGCTTTAAGGTGCTGGGCGGGGAGCTGTTTTTT
-,TRBV27,TRBJ2-1,-,15,CASSLTAFSYNEQFF,TGTGCCAGCAGTTTGACAGCTTTCTCCTACAATGAGCAGTTCTTC
TRBD1,TRBV18,TRBJ1-2,once,13,CASSQTGKDGYTF,TGTGCCAGCTCACAGACAGGGAAGGATGGCTACACCTTC
-,TRBV11-2,TRBJ1-4,-,15,CASSATAPGGEKLFF,TGTGCCAGCAGCGCGACGGCCCCCGGGGGTGAAAAACTGTTTTTT
-,TRBV7-7,TRBJ2-5,-,13,CASSLDRYETQYF,TGTGCCAGCAGCTTAGACCGCTATGAGACCCAGTACTTC
-,TRBV12-3/TRBV12-4,TRBJ1-2,-,11,CASSLGYGYTF,TGTGCCAGCAGTTTGGGCTATGGCTACACCTTC
-,TRBV7-9,TRBJ2-7,few,13,CASSSRPSVEQYF,TGTGCCAGCAGCTCACGCCCTAGCGTCGAGCAGTACTTC
-,TRBV5-1,TRBJ1-1,-,13,CASSLALGTEAFF,TGCGCCAGCAGCTTGGCTCTGGGGACTGAAGCTTTCTTT
-,TRBV27,TRBJ2-6,-,15,CASSPGGSRANVLTF,TGTGCCAGCAGCCCAGGGGGGTCGAGGGCCAACGTCCTGACTTTC
-,TRBV27,TRBJ2-3,-,15,CASSYFLGNFDTQYF,TGTGCCAGCAGTTATTTCCTTGGGAATTTTGATACGCAGTATTTT
-,TRBV27,TRBJ1-2,-,13,CASSLEGYNGYTF,TGTGCCAGCAGTTTAGAAGGGTATAATGGCTACACCTTC
TRBD2,TRBV11-2,TRBJ2-5,-,16,CASSPPGLAGQETQYF,TGTGCCAGCAGCCCTCCCGGACTAGCGGGGCAAGAGACCCAGTACTTC
TRBD1,TRBV5-4,TRBJ2-5,-,15,CASSLLTGTGETQYF,TGTGCCAGCAGTTTGCTAACCGGGACAGGAGAGACCCAGTACTTC
TRBD2,TRBV27,TRBJ2-1,-,15,CASSLVGGSMYEQFF,TGTGCCAGCAGTTTAGTTGGCGGGAGTATGTATGAGCAGTTCTTC
-,TRBV19,TRBJ1-2,-,12,CASTAGYYGYTF,TGTGCCAGTACGGCAGGGTACTATGGCTACACCTTC
TRBD1,TRBV5-1,TRBJ1-1,-,16,CASSERQGSVNTEAFF,TGCGCCAGCAGCGAACGACAGGGTTCGGTGAACACTGAAGCTTTCTTT
-,TRBV27,TRBJ2-7,-,13,CASSPAALPEQYF,TGTGCCAGCTCCCCGGCGGCTCTACCCGAGCAGTACTTC
TRBD2,TRBV10-3,TRBJ2-7,-,16,CAISDLAGGPGNEQYF,TGTGCCATCAGTGATCTAGCGGGAGGGCCAGGTAACGAGCAGTACTTC
TRBD2,TRBV18,TRBJ2-3,-,14,CASSPDLAGDTQYF,TGTGCCAGCTCTCCAGATTTAGCGGGAGATACGCAGTATTTT
TRBD1,TRBV7-9,TRBJ1-2,-,15,CASSFLRDSIKGYTF,TGTGCCAGCAGCTTCCTACGGGACAGCATCAAGGGCTACACCTTC
TRBD1,TRBV27,TRBJ2-1,-,17,CASSRGLGWTGIDEQFF,TGTGCCAGCAGTAGGGGATTGGGATGGACAGGGATCGATGAGCAGTTCTTC
-,TRBV11-1,TRBJ2-7,-,11,CASSVSYEQYF,TGTGCCAGCAGCGTCTCCTACGAGCAGTACTTC
-,TRBV20-1,TRBJ2-3,once,12,CSASGSADTQYF,TGCAGTGCTAGTGGGAGCGCAGATACGCAGTATTTT
-,TRBV6-5,TRBJ2-4,-,15,CASSYSSLAKNIQYF,TGTGCCAGCAGTTACTCGAGCTTAGCCAAAAACATTCAGTACTTC